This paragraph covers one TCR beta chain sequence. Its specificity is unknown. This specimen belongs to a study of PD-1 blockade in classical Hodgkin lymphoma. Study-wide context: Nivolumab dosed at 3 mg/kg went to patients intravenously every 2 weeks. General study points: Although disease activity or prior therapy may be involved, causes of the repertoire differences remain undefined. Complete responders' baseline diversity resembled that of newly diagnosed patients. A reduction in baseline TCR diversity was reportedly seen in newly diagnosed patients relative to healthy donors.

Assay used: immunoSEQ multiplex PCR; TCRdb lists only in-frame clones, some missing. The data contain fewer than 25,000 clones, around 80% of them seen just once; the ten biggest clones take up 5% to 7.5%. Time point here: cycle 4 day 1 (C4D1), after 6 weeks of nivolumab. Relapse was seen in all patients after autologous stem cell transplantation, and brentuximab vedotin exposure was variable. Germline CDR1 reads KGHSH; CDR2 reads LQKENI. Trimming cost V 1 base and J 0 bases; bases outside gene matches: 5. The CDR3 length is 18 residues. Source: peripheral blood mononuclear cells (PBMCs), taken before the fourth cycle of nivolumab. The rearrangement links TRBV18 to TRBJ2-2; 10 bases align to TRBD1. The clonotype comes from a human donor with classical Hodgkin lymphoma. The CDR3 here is CASSPRGTGETNTGELFF. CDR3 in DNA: TGTGCCAGCTCACCACGGGGGACAGGGGAAACGAACACCGGGGAGCTGTTTTTT.